This T cell receptor (beta chain) was identified during a study of blood T cell repertoires in COVID-19 (dated by TCRdb to 2019 to 2021). In terms of the full investigation: Samples covering the acute and convalescent phases of COVID-19 were provided by collaborators in the United States, Italy and Spain. Subjects who had been exposed to COVID-19, were actively infected with it, or had recovered from it provided the deeply sampled blood TCRbeta repertoires that made up the dataset. Nearly every sample came with metadata listing a de-identified subject ID, COVID-19 status, age in years and sex. Where available, HLA class I and class II types were obtained from metadata supplied by the sample provider rather than from assay-based typing. Samples were obtained from the ongoing ImmuneRACE study (first 160 participants) and from some 1,200 subjects provided by 6 global collaborators. The material from the prospective study consisted of cDNA or gDNA derived from T cells, B-cell-depleted T cells, or PBMCs. A freely available public database, intended as a resource for researchers studying the immune response to SARS-CoV-2, is where the repertoires were released. Findings and caveats that apply to the study as a whole: The quantity of clinical and demographic metadata differed by source and by participant and was supplied without curation.

V is reduced by 5 bases and J by 4 bases, leaving a spacing of 14 bases between them. Measured from the cysteine to the phenylalanine, the CDR3 is 14 residues long. Just CDR3 DNA is preserved here, 42 bases in frame from base 1. CDR1 and CDR2 were assigned from the germline V gene (reference sequence) as MNHEY and SMNVEV. On this clone: Which antigen it targets is not known. Within one base of it there is no much larger clone, and no base qualities were kept.

Participants in the prospective study were enrolled through a virtual design, were aged roughly 18 to 100 years, and lived in approximately 25 United States geographic areas. In the prospective study, participants were assigned to cohorts based on the clinical history participants reported in a screening survey and a study questionnaire. Recovered participants in ImmuneRACE Cohort 3 were defined by two consecutive negative NP/OP PCR tests, clearance by a healthcare professional, or resolution of symptoms. Mobile phlebotomists in the prospective study collected whole blood, serum and a nasopharyngeal or oropharyngeal swab from every participant. Additional blood draws and questionnaires over an approximately two-month period could optionally be provided by prospective study participants. Prospective study blood samples were shipped either frozen or at room temperature before DNA extraction. TCRbeta CDR3 regions were amplified from genomic DNA using the immunoSEQ Assay, a bias-controlled multiplex PCR. As for how the authors treated the data: The number of nucleated cells in each sample was estimated from the amplification of reference gene primers within the assay. Sequence reads were collapsed and filtered to measure the absolute abundance of every unique TCRbeta CDR3 rearrangement. For each sample, productive Simpson clonality was calculated as the square root of Simpson's diversity index over productive rearrangements. The table was pulled from immuneACCESS by TCRdb, which kept in-frame rearrangements only. Such tables lose some clones; where checked, under half of the loss comes from unresolved V genes, and the rest has no known cause. For V, J and clone size, that table is used; D and trimming come from the DNA. This sample gives about 400,000 clones in total; approximately 87% of them show up just once. The ten largest clonotypes hold around 9.3% of the sample.

This chain joins TRBV27 to TRBJ1-2, and the D gene may be TRBD1, 6 bases matching. The sequence came from a woman aged 45-65 years who had recovered from COVID-19. The sequenced sample was PBMCs or T cells enriched from blood (not recorded which). The base sequence is TGTGCCAGCAGTCCATCAGGGGCGAGCTATGGCTACACCTTC. Its product reads: CASSPSGASYGYTF.